A selection of T cell receptor beta chains follows, all from one sample in a study of CD8 T cells in Susac syndrome. TCRdb ran MiXCR on the immunoSEQ multiplex PCR reads and lists one entry per CDR3 protein. There are approximately 130,000 distinct CDR3 sequences in the sample; under 95% occur only once, and around 0.24% lies in the top ten. Sequenced input: CD8+ T cells from PBMCs. The receptor source for this set is a human donor with multiple sclerosis. CDR3s include the opening cysteine and the closing phenylalanine or tryptophan. The order of the fields is V gene, clone size, D gene, J gene, CDR3 DNA, CDR3 protein. The D gene is left open where the match is weak. The listing skips clone size in some rows; elsewhere it reads once, few, many or a size class.

v_call: TRBV5-6; clone_size: .; d_call: .; j_call: TRBJ1-2; cdr3_nt: TGTGCCAGCAGCCCCAATAGGGGGGACTATGGCTACACCTTC; cdr3_aa: CASSPNRGDYGYTF
v_call: TRBV27; clone_size: .; d_call: .; j_call: TRBJ1-2; cdr3_nt: TGTGCCAGCAGTTTATCTAGGGCAGGCGACTATGGCTACACCTTC; cdr3_aa: CASSLSRAGDYGYTF
v_call: TRBV5-6; clone_size: .; d_call: .; j_call: TRBJ2-3; cdr3_nt: TGTGCCAGCAGCTTGGTCGGCCTCGCAGATACGCAGTATTTT; cdr3_aa: CASSLVGLADTQYF
v_call: TRBV27; clone_size: .; d_call: TRBD2; j_call: TRBJ2-3; cdr3_nt: TGTGCCAGCGGTTCCCAACTAGCGACTAGCACAGATACGCAGTATTTT; cdr3_aa: CASGSQLATSTDTQYF
v_call: TRBV6-5; clone_size: once; d_call: .; j_call: TRBJ2-1; cdr3_nt: TGTGCCAGCAGTTACGGCGGCACGGTTAGTGGGCAGTTCTTC; cdr3_aa: CASSYGGTVSGQFF
v_call: TRBV9; clone_size: .; d_call: .; j_call: TRBJ2-1; cdr3_nt: TGTGCCAGCAGCCCAGCGGTCCGCTCCTACAATGAGCAGTTCTTC; cdr3_aa: CASSPAVRSYNEQFF
v_call: TRBV20-1; clone_size: .; d_call: .; j_call: TRBJ2-7; cdr3_nt: TGCAGTGCTAAACGGAGATCAGACGAGCAGTACTTC; cdr3_aa: CSAKRRSDEQYF
v_call: TRBV6-2/TRBV6-3; clone_size: .; d_call: .; j_call: TRBJ2-7; cdr3_nt: TGTGCCAGCAGTTGGGTCGGTATTTCCTACGAGCAGTACTTC; cdr3_aa: CASSWVGISYEQYF
v_call: TRBV11-2; clone_size: once; d_call: TRBD1; j_call: TRBJ1-2; cdr3_nt: TGTGCCAGCACCCCGACAGGGACGGGTGGCTACACCTTC; cdr3_aa: CASTPTGTGGYTF
v_call: TRBV19; clone_size: .; d_call: .; j_call: TRBJ1-1; cdr3_nt: TGTGCCAGTAGTATTATGGGGACAACTGAAGCTTTCTTT; cdr3_aa: CASSIMGTTEAFF
v_call: TRBV29-1; clone_size: .; d_call: .; j_call: TRBJ2-3; cdr3_nt: TGCAGCGTTGATGCTCGGGGTCCAGATACGCAGTATTTT; cdr3_aa: CSVDARGPDTQYF
v_call: TRBV30; clone_size: .; d_call: .; j_call: TRBJ1-1; cdr3_nt: TGTGCCTCGCGTTGGGAAGGACCTGAAGCTTTCTTT; cdr3_aa: CASRWEGPEAFF
v_call: TRBV7-9; clone_size: .; d_call: .; j_call: TRBJ2-7; cdr3_nt: TGTGCCAGCAGCTTACCGGGTCGAGATTACGAGCAGTACTTC; cdr3_aa: CASSLPGRDYEQYF
v_call: TRBV7-3; clone_size: .; d_call: .; j_call: TRBJ2-3; cdr3_nt: TGTGCCAGCAGCCCCTACTCGACCGCGGCGACAGATACGCAGTATTTT; cdr3_aa: CASSPYSTAATDTQYF
v_call: TRBV27; clone_size: .; d_call: .; j_call: TRBJ2-7; cdr3_nt: TGTGCCAGCAGTTTCTCCGGAGGGACTTTAACCTACGAGCAGTACTTC; cdr3_aa: CASSFSGGTLTYEQYF
v_call: TRBV7-6; clone_size: .; d_call: TRBD2; j_call: TRBJ2-7; cdr3_nt: TGTGCCAGCAGCTTACCTTCCGGGACTAGCGGGAGTACTGGGTACGAGCAGTACTTC; cdr3_aa: CASSLPSGTSGSTGYEQYF
v_call: TRBV7-7; clone_size: .; d_call: .; j_call: TRBJ2-1; cdr3_nt: TGTGCCAGCAGCACAGGAAACAGGGCGAAAGACGGTGAGCAGTTCTTC; cdr3_aa: CASSTGNRAKDGEQFF
v_call: TRBV27; clone_size: .; d_call: .; j_call: TRBJ2-7; cdr3_nt: TGTGCCAGCAGTTTATCCGGGCAGAACTACGAGCAGTACTTC; cdr3_aa: CASSLSGQNYEQYF
v_call: TRBV19; clone_size: .; d_call: TRBD2; j_call: TRBJ2-7; cdr3_nt: TGTGCCAGTAGTATTACTAGCGGGAGGGCCCACGAGCAGTACTTC; cdr3_aa: CASSITSGRAHEQYF
v_call: TRBV3-1; clone_size: .; d_call: .; j_call: TRBJ1-2; cdr3_nt: TGTGCCAGCAGCCGAACGGAGGGTCGGTATGGCTACACCTTC; cdr3_aa: CASSRTEGRYGYTF
v_call: TRBV7-9; clone_size: .; d_call: TRBD1; j_call: TRBJ1-5; cdr3_nt: TGTGCCAGCAGCCCCGGGACAGGGGAGTATCAGCCCCAGCATTTT; cdr3_aa: CASSPGTGEYQPQHF
v_call: TRBV20-1; clone_size: .; d_call: TRBD2; j_call: TRBJ2-7; cdr3_nt: TGCAGTGCTAGAGTTCCGGGACTAGCGGGTGACGAGCAGTACTTC; cdr3_aa: CSARVPGLAGDEQYF
v_call: TRBV11-2; clone_size: .; d_call: TRBD1; j_call: TRBJ2-7; cdr3_nt: TGTGCCAGCAGCCAGGAACCGGGACAGGGCTACGAGCAGTACTTC; cdr3_aa: CASSQEPGQGYEQYF
v_call: TRBV7-6; clone_size: .; d_call: .; j_call: TRBJ1-1; cdr3_nt: TGTGCCAGCAGCTTGGTAGGGACGGGTACTGAAGCTTTCTTT; cdr3_aa: CASSLVGTGTEAFF
v_call: TRBV7-9; clone_size: .; d_call: .; j_call: TRBJ2-3; cdr3_nt: TGTGCCAGCAGCTTCCCCAGCACAGATACGCAGTATTTT; cdr3_aa: CASSFPSTDTQYF
v_call: TRBV5-1; clone_size: .; d_call: TRBD1; j_call: TRBJ1-1; cdr3_nt: TGCGCCAGCAGCTCGACAGGGGCTAGCCTGATGAACACTGAAGCTTTCTTT; cdr3_aa: CASSSTGASLMNTEAFF
v_call: TRBV5-4; clone_size: .; d_call: .; j_call: TRBJ2-2; cdr3_nt: TGTGCCAGCAGCCCCCCCAGCGTCGCGAACACCGGGGAGCTGTTTTTT; cdr3_aa: CASSPPSVANTGELFF
v_call: TRBV27; clone_size: .; d_call: .; j_call: TRBJ1-1; cdr3_nt: TGTGCCAGCGGATGGAGCCCCCGAGGGACTTTCTTT; cdr3_aa: CASGWSPRGTFF
v_call: TRBV27; clone_size: .; d_call: TRBD1; j_call: TRBJ1-1; cdr3_nt: TGTGCCAGCAGTTTAATCCCGGACAGGGCTGGAACTGAAGCTTTCTTT; cdr3_aa: CASSLIPDRAGTEAFF
v_call: TRBV13; clone_size: .; d_call: TRBD2; j_call: TRBJ2-3; cdr3_nt: TGTGCCAGCAGCTTTACTAGCGGGAGCGAAAGTGATACGCAGTATTTT; cdr3_aa: CASSFTSGSESDTQYF
v_call: TRBV4-2; clone_size: few; d_call: .; j_call: TRBJ2-1; cdr3_nt: TGTGCCAGCAGCTTTGTCCCCGGCGAGGAGCAGTTCTTC; cdr3_aa: CASSFVPGEEQFF
v_call: TRBV6-6; clone_size: .; d_call: .; j_call: TRBJ1-1; cdr3_nt: TGTGCCAGCAGTTACTCGCTATTCACTGAAGCTTTCTTT; cdr3_aa: CASSYSLFTEAFF
v_call: TRBV12-3/TRBV12-4; clone_size: .; d_call: .; j_call: TRBJ1-2; cdr3_nt: TGTGCCAGCAGTTTGGGCGGCAGTGGAGGGCTACTCTACACCTTC; cdr3_aa: CASSLGGSGGLLYTF
v_call: TRBV27; clone_size: .; d_call: TRBD1; j_call: TRBJ2-5; cdr3_nt: TGTGCCAGCAGTTCCCATCCGGGACAGGGAACGGAGACCCAGTACTTC; cdr3_aa: CASSSHPGQGTETQYF
v_call: TRBV7-3; clone_size: .; d_call: .; j_call: TRBJ2-5; cdr3_nt: TGTGCCAGCAGCCGAGGGCGGGAGACCCAGTACTTC; cdr3_aa: CASSRGRETQYF
v_call: TRBV9; clone_size: .; d_call: .; j_call: TRBJ2-3; cdr3_nt: TGTGCCAGCAGCGCCGCCCCCCATTCGGACGTGGATACGCAGTATTTT; cdr3_aa: CASSAAPHSDVDTQYF
v_call: TRBV5-4; clone_size: .; d_call: .; j_call: TRBJ1-1; cdr3_nt: TGTGCCAGCAGCTTGCTCGCAGGGAGGTTGACCATGAACACTGAAGCTTTCTTT; cdr3_aa: CASSLLAGRLTMNTEAFF
v_call: TRBV21-1; clone_size: .; d_call: .; j_call: TRBJ2-1; cdr3_nt: TGTGCCAGCAGCACCGGTCTTTTTGAGCAGTTCTTC; cdr3_aa: CASSTGLFEQFF
v_call: TRBV2; clone_size: .; d_call: .; j_call: TRBJ2-2; cdr3_nt: TGTGCCAGCTTATCAGGGCCCGGGGAGCTGTTTTTT; cdr3_aa: CASLSGPGELFF
v_call: TRBV25-1; clone_size: .; d_call: .; j_call: TRBJ1-3; cdr3_nt: TGTGCCAGCAGCGTCGACGGAAACTCTGGAAACACCATATATTTT; cdr3_aa: CASSVDGNSGNTIYF